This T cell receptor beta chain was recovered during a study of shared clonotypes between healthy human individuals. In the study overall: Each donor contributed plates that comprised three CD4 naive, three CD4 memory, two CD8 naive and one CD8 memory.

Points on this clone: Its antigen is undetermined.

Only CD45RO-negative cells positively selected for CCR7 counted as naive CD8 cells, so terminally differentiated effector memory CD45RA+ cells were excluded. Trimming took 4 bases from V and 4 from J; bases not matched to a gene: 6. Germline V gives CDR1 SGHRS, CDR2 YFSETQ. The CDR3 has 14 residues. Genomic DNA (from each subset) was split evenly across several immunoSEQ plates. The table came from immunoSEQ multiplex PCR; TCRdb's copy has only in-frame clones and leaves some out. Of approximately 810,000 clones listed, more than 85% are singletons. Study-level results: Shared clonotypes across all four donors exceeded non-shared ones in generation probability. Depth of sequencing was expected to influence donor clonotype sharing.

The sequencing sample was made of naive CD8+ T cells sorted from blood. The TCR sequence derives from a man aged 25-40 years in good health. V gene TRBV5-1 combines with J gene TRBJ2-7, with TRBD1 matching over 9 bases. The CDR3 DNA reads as TGCGCCAGCAGCCCGACAGGGGGTATTTACGAGCAGTACTTC. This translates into CASSPTGGIYEQYF.